The 7 T cell receptor beta chains in this list originate from one sample, sequenced in a study of response to subunit inactivated influenza vaccine (dated by TCRdb to about 2018). Library method: RT-PCR. Sequenced on an Illumina HiSeq 2500. The public reads were reanalyzed by TCRdb: fastp trimming at Q25, MiXCR alignment, in-frame beta chains only. Identical CDR3 proteins give one entry, which carries the most common genes and DNA. The table for this sample lists about 520,000 distinct CDR3 sequences; 7.2% of them were counted only once. About an eighth of the sample is taken by the ten largest. Material: PBMCs from blood, obtained about 23 months after vaccination. All receptors derive from a man aged 50-75 years who received an inactivated influenza vaccine. Donor details come from another sample of the same person, matched by shared clones.

In DNA form, the CDR3 reads TGTGCCAGCAGTGAAGGCTTCCTAGCGGGAGGAGAAAACGAGCAGTACTTC. Translation: CASSEGFLAGGENEQYF. The rearrangement links TRBV6-1 to TRBJ2-7; 11 nucleotides agree with TRBD2. V dropped 1 base and J dropped 5; count of bases not matched to a gene: 10. This CDR3 spans 17 amino acids. Germline lookup yields CDR1 MNHNS and CDR2 SASEGT.

In this sample, this clonotype turned up many times. The chain is built from TRBV20-1 and TRBJ2-3, with 9 bases that match TRBD2. The CDR3 loop spans 17 amino acids. The J segment lost 3 bases and the V segment lost 2 bases, leaving 12 bases of the junction unmatched. Germline assignment: CDR1 DFQATT and CDR2 SNEGSKA (reference sequence). The CDR3 nucleotides are TGCAGTGCTAGAACCCCTCCGGGCAGCGGGGGGACAGATACGCAGTATTTT. Its translation is CSARTPPGSGGTDTQYF.

This clonotype occurred once. The chain combines TRBV20-1 with TRBJ2-3, with 7 bases aligning to TRBD1. Trimming took 7 bases from V and 8 from J; bases not matched to a gene: 6. Germline CDR1 and CDR2: DFQATT and SNEGSKA (reference sequence). The CDR3 is made up of 11 amino acids. The CDR3: CSVPRGRTQYF. The CDR3 nucleotides are TGCAGTGTCCCTAGGGGGCGTACGCAGTATTTT.

This clonotype was observed at least ten times. V usage is TRBV10-3 and J usage is TRBJ1-5, with 7 nucleotides matching TRBD1. Germline CDR1 ENHRY, CDR2 SYGVKD. V lost 4 bases, J lost 6 bases, and 9 bases stayed unmatched. The CDR3 totals 15 residues. CDR3 sequence reads: CAISAETGQGQPQHF. The DNA of the CDR3 is TGTGCCATCAGTGCGGAGACAGGGCAGGGTCAGCCCCAGCATTTT.

This clonotype was seen many times. The J gene is TRBJ2-3, the V gene TRBV6-1, with 7 bases that match TRBD1. J lost 3 bases, V lost 1 base, and 4 bases had no gene match. CDR3 length: 15 amino acids. Looked up from germline, CDR1 is MNHNS and CDR2 is SASEGT. The CDR3: CASSEGDRVTDTQYF. The DNA of the CDR3 is TGTGCCAGCAGTGAAGGCGACAGGGTGACAGATACGCAGTATTTT.

There are many counts of this clonotype. The rearrangement links TRBV21-1 to TRBJ2-2; the table calls TRBD1, which could not be checked here. TRBV21-1 is designated a pseudogene. The CDR3 length is 18 residues. The CDR3 nucleotides are TGTGCCAGCAGCAAGCAGCCCGGGACAGGCCCGAACACCGGGGAGCTGTTTTTT. Its protein product is CASSKQPGTGPNTGELFF.

The genes are TRBV7-2 and TRBJ1-4; D gene ambiguous. The CDR3 spans 11 residues. CDR1 is SGHTA and CDR2 is FQGNSA in the germline V gene. With 1 base removed from V and 10 bases from J, the gap between germline ends came to 4 bases. As DNA, the CDR3 is TGTGCCAGCAGCTTAGGTGGAAAACTGTTTTTT. As protein: CASSLGGKLFF.